This T cell receptor beta chain was captured in a study of blood T cell repertoires in COVID-19 (dated by TCRdb to the early 2020s). About the study as a whole: The collaborator samples originated in the United States, Italy and Spain and spanned the acute and convalescent phases of COVID-19. Samples came from the ongoing ImmuneRACE study (first 160 participants) plus 1,254 subjects from 6 global collaborators. Where available, HLA class I and class II types were taken from metadata supplied by the sample provider and were not determined by assay-based typing. Nearly every sample came with metadata listing a de-identified subject ID, COVID-19 status, age in years and sex. The repertoires were released in a freely available public database meant as a resource for research on the immune response to SARS-CoV-2. The material from the prospective study consisted of cDNA or gDNA derived from T cells, B-cell-depleted T cells, or PBMCs. The dataset comprised deeply sampled blood TCRbeta repertoires from subjects exposed to, actively infected with, or recovered from COVID-19. Overall results and qualifications from the work: The quantity of clinical and demographic metadata differed by source and by participant and was supplied without curation.

The immunoSEQ Assay, a bias-controlled multiplex PCR, was used to amplify TCRbeta CDR3 regions from genomic DNA. The authors' pipeline ran thus. The number of nucleated cells in each sample was estimated from the amplification of reference gene primers within the assay. To quantify the absolute abundance of each unique TCRbeta CDR3 rearrangement, sequence reads were collapsed and filtered. For each sample, productive Simpson clonality was calculated as the square root of Simpson's diversity index over productive rearrangements. The clones in this table, taken by TCRdb from immuneACCESS, are in-frame only. Not every clone is retained; where verified, under half of the shortfall comes from an unresolved V gene, and the cause of the rest is unknown. V and J calls and clone size follow that table, whereas D and trimming were derived from the DNA. The sample contains 200,000 or so clones, 65% to 85% of them found a single time. The biggest ten clones account for about 2.3% of the sample.

From the cysteine through the phenylalanine, the CDR3 covers 14 amino acids. The sequence is cut down to CDR3 DNA, 42 bases in frame from base 1. Trimming removed 3 bases from V and 2 bases from J; the gene matches leave 6 bases unexplained. Based on the germline V gene (reference sequence), the CDR1 and CDR2 sequences are GTSNPN and SVGIG. Each collaborating institution followed its own protocols to collect whole blood in K2EDTA tubes. For TCRbeta analysis, collaborator samples were shipped as frozen whole blood, as isolated PBMCs, or as DNA extracted from either sample type. As to this clone: There is no known antigen for this receptor. Qualities for individual bases were not recorded, and no much larger clone is one base off.

The TCR sequence derives from a woman aged 55-70 years with acute or convalescent COVID-19. Material for sequencing was peripheral blood. Recombination joined TRBV30 with TRBJ1-2, with 7 junctional bases fitting TRBD1. The DNA sequence reads TGTGCCTGGAGAGTAGGGACAGTGAACTATGGCTACACCTTC. Translated, this is CAWRVGTVNYGYTF.